The rows below give T cell receptor beta chains drawn from one sample of a study of OX40 agonist ivuxolimab in advanced cancers. Here immunoSEQ multiplex PCR was the method, and the copy in TCRdb shows in-frame clones only, minus some. Among around 62,000 clones listed, about four fifths were seen once. Sequencing was performed on CD4+ or CD8+ T cells sorted from blood, taken in a trial of the OX40 agonist ivuxolimab. These receptors were taken from an adult with an advanced solid tumor such as melanoma, head and neck, liver or kidney cancer. CDR3s include the opening cysteine and the closing phenylalanine or tryptophan. A D gene is named only where the DNA matches it firmly. Rows give clone size only sometimes, using once, few, many, or a class for an expanded clone.

>-|TRBJ1-1|TRBV5-1|-
CASSRRTEANTEAFF
TGCGCCAGCAGCCGACGGACAGAGGCGAACACTGAAGCTTTCTTT
>-|TRBJ2-7|TRBV14|TRBD1
CASSLVRDSYEQYF
TGTGCCAGCAGCCTTGTACGGGACAGCTACGAGCAGTACTTC
>-|TRBJ2-3|TRBV28|-
CASSTSYRDTQYF
TGTGCCAGCAGTACTAGCTACCGTGATACGCAGTATTTT
>-|TRBJ1-1|TRBV2|-
CASNQGNTEAFF
TGTGCCAGTAACCAGGGGAACACTGAAGCTTTCTTT
>few|TRBJ2-3|TRBV7-3|-
CASSSEMESTQYF
TGTGCCAGCAGTTCTGAAATGGAGAGTACGCAGTATTTT
>once|TRBJ2-6|TRBV5-3|TRBD1
CARSLGQGVFSGANVLTF
TGTGCCAGAAGCTTGGGCCAGGGGGTGTTCTCTGGGGCCAACGTCCTGACTTTC
>-|TRBJ2-7|TRBV10-3|-
CAISEAPSYEQYF
TGTGCCATCAGTGAGGCACCCTCCTACGAGCAGTACTTC
>-|TRBJ2-3|TRBV9|TRBD2
CASSVLAGGPTDTQYF
TGTGCCAGCAGCGTTCTAGCGGGAGGGCCCACAGATACGCAGTATTTT
>-|TRBJ1-4|TRBV6-1|TRBD1
CASSDNRGPNEKLFF
TGTGCCAGCAGTGACAACAGGGGGCCTAATGAAAAACTGTTTTTT
>-|TRBJ1-5|TRBV7-2|-
CASSLEVSNQPQHF
TGTGCCAGCAGCTTAGAGGTCAGCAATCAGCCCCAGCATTTT
>-|TRBJ2-3|TRBV18|TRBD2
CASSPIPVSGRGGDTQYF
TGTGCCAGCTCACCCATCCCGGTCAGCGGGAGGGGCGGAGATACGCAGTATTTT
>-|TRBJ2-4|TRBV7-9|-
CASSRGLAKNIQYF
TGTGCCAGCAGCCGGGGACTAGCCAAAAACATTCAGTACTTC
>once|TRBJ1-1|TRBV28|-
CASGVGGNMNTEAFF
TGTGCCAGCGGGGTTGGGGGGAACATGAACACTGAAGCTTTCTTT
>-|TRBJ2-3|TRBV28|-
CASRLRTITDTQYF
TGTGCCAGCAGGTTGAGGACTATCACAGATACGCAGTATTTT
>-|TRBJ2-7|TRBV23-1|TRBD2
CASSQSEEGLAGGYEQYF
TGCGCCAGCAGTCAATCGGAAGAGGGACTAGCGGGAGGCTACGAGCAGTACTTC
>-|TRBJ2-5|TRBV28|-
CASSPLEWGVTQYF
TGTGCCAGCAGTCCCCTCGAATGGGGAGTGACCCAGTACTTC
>once|TRBJ2-6|TRBV5-1|TRBD1
CASIGTGGAGANVLTF
TGCGCCAGCATAGGAACAGGGGGCGCTGGGGCCAACGTCCTGACTTTC
>-|TRBJ1-1|TRBV2|TRBD1
CASEPQGANTEAFF
TGTGCCAGTGAACCACAGGGGGCGAACACTGAAGCTTTCTTT
>-|TRBJ1-1|TRBV4-1|-
CASSRSMNTEAFF
TGCGCCAGCAGCCGATCCATGAACACTGAAGCTTTCTTT
>-|TRBJ1-3|TRBV9|-
CASSYGNTIYF
TGTGCCAGCAGCTACGGAAACACCATATATTTT
>once|TRBJ1-1|TRBV13|TRBD1
CASSFSPGTANTEAFF
TGTGCCAGCAGCTTTTCACCCGGGACAGCGAACACTGAAGCTTTCTTT
>-|TRBJ2-5|TRBV6-6|-
CASRPTGGPGETQYF
TGTGCCAGCAGACCGACCGGGGGACCGGGAGAGACCCAGTACTTC
>-|TRBJ2-3|TRBV18|TRBD1
CASSPLGQGPDTQYF
TGTGCCAGCTCACCATTGGGACAGGGACCAGATACGCAGTATTTT
>-|TRBJ2-7|TRBV5-1|-
CASSLVAGLSDEQYF
TGCGCCAGCAGCTTGGTGGCAGGGCTATCCGACGAGCAGTACTTC
>-|TRBJ2-1|TRBV5-1|-
CASSLRQPRAYEQFF
TGCGCCAGCAGCTTGAGACAACCTCGGGCATATGAGCAGTTCTTC
>-|TRBJ2-1|TRBV11-2|TRBD1
CASRGQGAGEQFF
TGTGCCAGCAGGGGACAGGGGGCGGGTGAGCAGTTCTTC
>-|TRBJ2-1|TRBV28|-
CASSYGSRESSYNEQFF
TGTGCCAGCAGCTATGGGTCACGCGAGAGCTCCTACAATGAGCAGTTCTTC
>-|TRBJ1-6|TRBV6-4|TRBD1
CASSAGQGGDSPLHF
TGTGCCAGCAGCGCGGGACAGGGGGGCGATTCACCCCTCCACTTT
>-|TRBJ2-3|TRBV4-2|-
CASSQDKGSVGWAPTDTQYF
TGTGCCAGCAGCCAAGATAAGGGTTCAGTTGGTTGGGCCCCAACAGATACGCAGTATTTT
>-|TRBJ2-3|TRBV10-2|TRBD2
CASISGLAGGLDTQYF
TGCGCCAGCATTTCCGGACTAGCGGGGGGGCTGGATACGCAGTATTTT
>once|TRBJ2-3|TRBV10-3|TRBD1
CAISLGQGTDTQYF
TGTGCCATCAGCTTGGGACAGGGCACAGATACGCAGTATTTT
>-|TRBJ2-7|TRBV6-5|TRBD2
CASSYSASGKYEQYF
TGTGCCAGCAGTTACTCGGCTAGCGGGAAATACGAGCAGTACTTC
>-|TRBJ2-1|TRBV5-1|TRBD2
CASSNSPAGVNEQFF
TGCGCCAGCAGCAACTCACCAGCGGGGGTCAATGAGCAGTTCTTC
>-|TRBJ2-7|TRBV28|TRBD2
CASSLGTSGTYEQYF
TGTGCCAGCAGTCTAGGGACTAGCGGAACCTACGAGCAGTACTTC
>-|TRBJ1-5|TRBV6-5|-
CASSPGGYNQPQHF
TGTGCCAGCAGCCCCGGGGGGTACAATCAGCCCCAGCATTTT